These 28 T cell receptor beta chains originate from one sample sequenced in a study of shared clonotypes between healthy human individuals. The assay was immunoSEQ multiplex PCR, and TCRdb's table has in-frame clones only and misses some. The sample consists of around 980,000 clones, more than 75% of them appearing once. Sequencing used memory CD4+ T cells from PBMCs. Described subset: CD45RA-negative fraction. The receptors shown here come from a man aged 18-30 years in good health. Some clones in this sample may be carry-over from other donors' samples.

This chain joins TRBV19 and TRBJ2-1, with 10 nucleotides matching TRBD2. Germline V gene lookup returns CDR1 LNHDA and CDR2 SQIVND (reference sequence). CDR3 length: 16 amino acids. J gave up 8 bases and V 3 bases, and 10 bases lay outside the gene matches. The CDR3 protein is CASSIFISGRRDEQFF. CDR3 bases: TGTGCCAGTAGTATTTTTATTAGCGGGAGGAGGGATGAGCAGTTCTTC.

The rearrangement links TRBV7-2 to TRBJ1-2; D remains ambiguous. This CDR3 has 13 amino acids. The V gene's germline CDR1 is SGHTA and CDR2 FQGNSA. Trimming left V 2 bases short and J 5 bases short, with 9 bases between. DNA of the CDR3: TGTGCCAGCAGCTTATCCAGGACTTATGGCTACACCTTC. Protein sequence: CASSLSRTYGYTF.

At least ten counts were recorded for this clone. This chain links TRBV5-4 with TRBJ1-3, with D maybe TRBD1 (6 bases). The CDR3 sequence is 14 residues long. Germline V gene sequence: CDR1 SGHNT, CDR2 YYREEE (reference sequence). V lost 4 bases and J 2 bases, leaving 10 bases between the germline ends. CDR3 sequence reads: CASSTRTAGNTIYF. CDR3 nucleotides: TGTGCCAGCAGCACGCGGACAGCTGGAAACACCATATATTTT.

This chain connects TRBV5-6 to TRBJ2-7, with D hard to call. The CDR3 is 15 residues long. Germline V gives CDR1 SGHDT, CDR2 YYEEEE. Trimming cost V 5 bases and J 2 bases, with 17 bases left between them. CDR3 nucleotide sequence: TGTGCCAGCAGGAGCTTTGGACGCACCACCTACGAGCAGTACTTC. This encodes CASRSFGRTTYEQYF.

The chain combines TRBV4-1 with TRBJ2-2, with no clear D. Trimming left V 4 bases short and J 1 base short, with 10 bases between. This CDR3 has 15 amino acids. Germline V lookup: CDR1 MGHRA, CDR2 YSYEKL. The CDR3, as DNA: TGCGCCAGCAGCCCCTGGTCCCAGAACACCGGGGAGCTGTTTTTT. Protein sequence: CASSPWSQNTGELFF.

The CDR3 sequence is CASSLAGLVPKYEQYF. The CDR3 DNA reads as TGTGCCAGCAGCTTAGCGGGCCTAGTTCCAAAGTACGAGCAGTACTTC. The chain has TRBV28 and TRBJ2-7; TRBD2 matches at 7 bases. The germline V gene has CDR1 MDHEN and CDR2 SYDVKM. The junction had 15 bases not matched to a gene; V was cut back by 6 bases and J by 4 bases. CDR3 size: 16 residues.

With respect to this clone: Given a much more abundant clone one base away, this may be a read error. The rearrangement links TRBV15 to TRBJ2-1; TRBD1 agrees at 7 bases. Germline V CDR1 and CDR2: LNHNV, YYDKDF (reference sequence). With V trimmed by 2 bases and J by 4 bases, 5 bases remained unmatched. The CDR3 contains 15 residues. DNA for the CDR3: TGTGCCACCAGCAGACCCGGGACAGCTTACAATGAGCAGTTCTTC. Its translation: CATSRPGTAYNEQFF.

The V gene is TRBV29-1, the J gene TRBJ2-3, with 8 bases fitting TRBD1. With 4 bases clipped from V and 4 bases from J, the junction kept 4 bases outside the gene matches. The CDR3 covers 13 residues. CDR1 is SQVTM, CDR2 ANQGSEA, per germline. The CDR3 nucleotides read TGCAGCGTTGCCCAGGGGGCTTCAGATACGCAGTATTTT. Its protein product is CSVAQGASDTQYF.

The CDR3 nucleotides read TGTGCCTGGAGTGTACTCGACAGGTTGAATGAAAAACTGTTTTTT. Its protein product is CAWSVLDRLNEKLFF. This sequence joins TRBV30 and TRBJ1-4, with D tentatively TRBD1 (6 bases). Between the trimmed V and J ends, which lost 0 bases and 5 bases, there was a span of 13 bases. CDR1 and CDR2 from the germline V gene are GTSNPN and SVGIG (reference sequence). This CDR3 is 15 amino acids long.

The chain combines TRBV30 with TRBJ2-5; D unresolved. This CDR3 comprises 13 residues. Trimming removed 1 base at V and 5 bases at J, with 11 bases between. The germline V gene has CDR1 GTSNPN and CDR2 SVGIG (reference sequence). CDR3 loop: CAWSGSPGETQYF. CDR3 bases: TGTGCCTGGAGTGGGTCGCCCGGCGAGACCCAGTACTTC.

The CDR3 nucleotides read TGTGCCAGCTCACGCACCCGGGACACCAATTACGAGCAGTACTTC. Its translation: CASSRTRDTNYEQYF. The chain recombines TRBV18 with TRBJ2-7, with D tentatively TRBD1 (6 bases). Germline V lookup: CDR1 KGHSH, CDR2 LQKENI. Trimming removed 4 bases from V and 4 bases from J, with 17 bases in between. The CDR3 length is 15 residues.

The chain has TRBV14 and TRBJ2-1; D possibly matches TRBD1 or TRBD2 (5 bases each). This CDR3 contains 13 residues. Germline assignment: CDR1 SGHDN and CDR2 FVKESK. V dropped 4 bases and J dropped 8 bases, with 12 bases sitting between them. CDR3 in amino acids: CASSRWGRDEQFF. As DNA, the CDR3 is TGTGCCAGCAGCCGATGGGGGAGAGATGAGCAGTTCTTC.

J is TRBJ2-5 and V is TRBV2; TRBD2 matches 8 bases. The DNA end is a closer match to TRBJ2-7, so the J assignment may be wrong. The CDR3 is 16 residues long. The germline V gene encodes CDR1 SNHLY and CDR2 FYNNEI. DNA of the CDR3: TGTGCCAGCAGACCCTTCACCGGGACTAGCTCCTACGAGCAGTACTTC. Translated, it gives CASRPFTGTSSYEQYF.

CDR3 sequence reads: CASSQPGLGTDTQYF. The DNA for the CDR3 is TGTGCCAGCAGCCAACCCGGACTAGGCACAGATACGCAGTATTTT. This chain joins TRBV4-2 and TRBJ2-3; TRBD2 agrees at 7 bases. CDR1 and CDR2 (germline): LGHNA, YNFKEQ. The CDR3 is 15 amino acids. V was clipped by 2 bases and J by 1 base; unmatched bases: 3.

This clone was seen ten or more times. The chain joins TRBV2 to TRBJ2-5; no clear D. The CDR3 is 13 amino acids. Trimming shortened V by 6 bases and J by 5 bases, and 13 bases separated the two germline ends. The germline V gene encodes CDR1 SNHLY and CDR2 FYNNEI. DNA for the CDR3: TGTGCCAGCAGCTACCTCGTAGGGGAGACCCAGTACTTC. Translating it yields CASSYLVGETQYF.

This clone appeared a single time. The sample contains more than one DNA sequence encoding this CDR3. This sequence joins TRBV5-1 and TRBJ2-1, with 7 bases lining up with TRBD1. Trimming at V came to 4 bases and at J to 3 bases, leaving 7 bases not matched to a gene. Germline-derived CDR1 and CDR2 are SGHRS and YFSETQ. The CDR3 runs 15 residues. CDR3 nucleotides: TGCGCCAGCAGCCCATCCGGGACAGACTACAATGAGCAGTTCTTC. Encoded protein: CASSPSGTDYNEQFF.

The rearrangement joins TRBV21-1 to TRBJ2-3; the D segment call TRBD2 is taken from the table without a DNA check. TRBV21-1 is a pseudogene locus. The CDR3 contains 10 residues. CDR3 DNA: TGTGCCGGTGAGGGTGATACGCAGTATTTT. Its translation is CAGEGDTQYF.

The chain carries TRBV18 and TRBJ2-1; D perhaps matches TRBD1 (6 bases). Germline values: CDR1 KGHSH, CDR2 LQKENI. This CDR3 contains 17 residues. Trimming stripped 1 base from V and 5 bases from J, with 18 bases between. CDR3 in DNA: TGTGCCAGCTCACCACGATCCGGGGACACCTCTAACAATGAGCAGTTCTTC. It codes for CASSPRSGDTSNNEQFF.

The chain uses TRBV2 and TRBJ1-5, with unresolved D. Germline V lookup: CDR1 SNHLY, CDR2 FYNNEI. Trimming shortened V by 8 bases and J by 2 bases, and 13 bases separated the two germline ends. The CDR3 length is 14 residues. CDR3 region: CASHTVMGNQPQHF. The CDR3 coding sequence is TGTGCCAGCCACACAGTCATGGGCAATCAGCCCCAGCATTTT.

The chain employs TRBV11-2 and TRBJ2-3; D not resolved. Germline CDR1 and CDR2: SGHAT and FQNNGV. CDR3 length: 13 amino acids. V was shortened by 1 base and J by 4 bases, with 6 bases between the two germline ends. CDR3 bases: TGTGCCAGCAGCTTAGGTATCGCAGATACGCAGTATTTT. Translated, it gives CASSLGIADTQYF.

This clone has only a few counts. The rearrangement uses TRBV7-2 and TRBJ2-1; D not certain. The germline gives CDR1 SGHTA, CDR2 FQGNSA. The CDR3 totals 17 residues. V was cut by 5 bases and J by 6 bases, with 23 bases left in between. The CDR3 is CASSPPKAARELNEQFF. CDR3 bases: TGTGCCAGCAGCCCACCCAAGGCAGCCCGAGAGCTCAATGAGCAGTTCTTC.

This sequence joins TRBV14 and TRBJ2-3; D remains ambiguous. The V end was cut by 0 bases, the J end by 7 bases, with 11 bases between. CDR1 and CDR2 from the germline V gene are SGHDN and FVKESK. The CDR3 spans 14 residues. CDR3 region: CASSQERVPYTQYF. DNA of the CDR3: TGTGCCAGCAGCCAAGAAAGGGTACCCTATACGCAGTATTTT.

This rearrangement joins TRBV11-2 to TRBJ1-2; D is unclear. CDR3 size: 15 residues. V was trimmed by 2 bases and J by 4 bases, leaving 14 bases between them. CDR1 SGHAT and CDR2 FQNNGV come from the germline V gene. The DNA of the CDR3 is TGTGCCAGCAGCTTACAGAGGGTCCCTAGCTATGGCTACACCTTC. Amino acid sequence: CASSLQRVPSYGYTF.

Worth noting for this clone: This likely reflects a read error, since a far larger clone is one base away. This chain joins TRBV30 and TRBJ2-5; 7 bases agree with TRBD1. Germline loops: CDR1 GTSNPN, CDR2 SVGIG (reference sequence). The ends lost 1 base at V and 1 base at J; junction bases unmatched: 6. CDR3 length: 15 amino acids. The CDR3 nucleotides are TGTGCCTGGAGTGCCCACAGGGGCCCCCAAGAGACCCAGTACTTC. Amino acids: CAWSAHRGPQETQYF. Together with reference TRBV30 and TRBJ2-5, the CDR3 gives the full variable domain: SQTIHQWPATLVQPVGSPLSLECTVEGTSNPNLYWYRQAAGRGLQLLFYSVGIGQISSEVPQNLSASRPQDRQFILSSKKLLLSDSGFYLCAWSAHRGPQETQYFGPGTRLLVL.

The chain links TRBV30 to TRBJ2-3; tentatively, D is TRBD2 (6 bases). Germline loops: CDR1 GTSNPN, CDR2 SVGIG (reference sequence). The CDR3 spans 12 residues. The V end was cut by 0 bases, the J end by 11 bases, with 12 bases between. CDR3 loop: CAWSVMGGGQYF. CDR3 sequence (DNA): TGTGCCTGGAGTGTGATGGGGGGTGGGCAGTATTTT.

The chain combines TRBV11-2 with TRBJ2-7, with 8 bases that match TRBD2. Looked up from germline, CDR1 is SGHAT and CDR2 is FQNNGV. CDR3 size: 15 residues. The V gene end was trimmed by 4 bases and the J gene end by 2 bases; junction bases not matched to a gene: 7. The CDR3 here is CASSWGSGAPYEQYF. The CDR3, as DNA: TGTGCCAGCAGCTGGGGTAGCGGGGCCCCCTACGAGCAGTACTTC.

This chain uses TRBV7-9 with TRBJ1-2; perhaps TRBD1 as D (5 bases). Trimming pared 5 bases from V and 4 bases from J, leaving 17 bases between. The V gene's germline CDR1 is SEHNR and CDR2 FQNEAQ (reference sequence). The CDR3 has 15 amino acids. DNA for the CDR3: TGTGCCAGCAGCCTCAACAACATCCAGGGCTATGGCTACACCTTC. This encodes CASSLNNIQGYGYTF.

The rearrangement uses TRBV2 and TRBJ1-1; possibly TRBD1 for D (5 bases). The germline V gene has CDR1 SNHLY and CDR2 FYNNEI. This CDR3 contains 15 residues. The ends were cut back, 6 bases at V and 0 bases at J, with 14 bases in the middle. The CDR3 loop reads CASSPYGTVNTEAFF. DNA for the CDR3: TGTGCCAGCAGCCCATACGGGACGGTGAACACTGAAGCTTTCTTT.